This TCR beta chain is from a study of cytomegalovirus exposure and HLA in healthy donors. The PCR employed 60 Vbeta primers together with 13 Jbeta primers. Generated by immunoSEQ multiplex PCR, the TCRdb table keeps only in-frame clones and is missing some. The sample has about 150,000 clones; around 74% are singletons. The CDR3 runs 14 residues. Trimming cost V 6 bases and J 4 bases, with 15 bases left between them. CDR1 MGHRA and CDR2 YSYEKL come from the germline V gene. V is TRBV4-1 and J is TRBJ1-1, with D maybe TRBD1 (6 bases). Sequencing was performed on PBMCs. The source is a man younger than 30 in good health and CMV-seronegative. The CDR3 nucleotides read TGCGCCAGCAGAGATACAGGGAACCCCACTGAAGCTTTCTTT. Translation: CASRDTGNPTEAFF.